These T cell receptor beta chains were read from a single sample in a study of Ad26.COV2.S vaccination and SARS-CoV-2 variants. This table comes from immunoSEQ multiplex PCR, and its TCRdb copy is limited to in-frame clones, with some not included. The top ten clones hold 3% to 4.5% of a sample with 400,000 or so clones, 80% to 90% of them seen once. Material: peripheral blood, obtained in a trial of Ad26.COV2.S vaccine versus placebo. The receptors derive from a person aged 18-65 years who received the Ad26.COV2.S COVID-19 vaccine or a placebo. The CDR3 runs from the conserved cysteine through the conserved F or W. D genes are given only for firm matches. Clone size is stated in some rows and not others, as once, few, many or a class when expanded.

NA TRBJ1-6 TRBV29-1 NA CSVSHKEGSALHF TGCAGCGTTTCCCATAAGGAGGGGTCGGCCCTCCACTTT
NA TRBJ1-1 TRBV18 NA CASRADQGNTEAFF TGTGCCAGCCGGGCTGATCAGGGGAACACTGAAGCTTTCTTT
NA TRBJ1-5 TRBV12-5 TRBD1 CASGLEDRDPQHF TGTGCTAGTGGTTTGGAGGACAGGGACCCCCAGCATTTT
NA TRBJ2-3 TRBV7-2 NA CASSSGGVSDTQYF TGTGCCAGCAGCTCAGGCGGGGTATCAGATACGCAGTATTTT
NA TRBJ2-1 TRBV7-9 NA CASSLARQGDNEQFF TGTGCCAGCAGCTTAGCGCGGCAGGGTGACAATGAGCAGTTCTTC
NA TRBJ2-1 TRBV5-1 NA CASSLVQGRTYNEQFF TGCGCCAGCAGCTTGGTACAGGGTAGGACCTACAATGAGCAGTTCTTC
NA TRBJ1-2 TRBV3-1/TRBV3-2 TRBD1 CASSPDRGRLYGYTF TGTGCCAGCAGCCCTGACAGGGGGCGGCTCTATGGCTACACCTTC
NA TRBJ1-5 TRBV6-5 TRBD1 CASSPGTGNQPQHF TGTGCCAGCAGTCCCGGGACAGGCAATCAGCCCCAGCATTTT
few TRBJ1-6 TRBV7-9 TRBD1 CASSSLRDRGNSPLHF TGTGCCAGCAGCTCTTTAAGGGACAGGGGAAATTCACCCCTCCACTTT
NA TRBJ1-2 TRBV12-3/TRBV12-4 NA CASSSDERRGYTF TGTGCCAGCAGCTCGGACGAAAGAAGGGGCTACACCTTC
once TRBJ1-1 TRBV5-1 TRBD1 CASSRTGVGNTEAFF TGCGCCAGCAGCAGGACAGGGGTGGGGAACACTGAAGCTTTCTTT
NA TRBJ2-3 TRBV19 NA CASSIEGAGTDTQYF TGTGCCAGTAGTATAGAGGGGGCGGGCACAGATACGCAGTATTTT
NA TRBJ1-6 TRBV10-2 TRBD1 CASQGVDSPLHF TGCGCCAGCCAGGGGGTGGATTCACCCCTCCACTTT
NA TRBJ1-4 TRBV6-2/TRBV6-3 NA CASSLSGEKLFF TGTGCCAGCAGTTTGTCGGGAGAAAAACTGTTTTTT
once TRBJ1-6 TRBV27 NA CASSLSVQGLPLHF TGTGCCAGCAGTTTATCCGTCCAGGGTTTACCCCTCCACTTT
NA TRBJ2-3 TRBV4-1 NA CASSQDWHLLTDTQYF TGCGCCAGCAGCCAAGATTGGCACCTACTCACAGATACGCAGTATTTT
NA TRBJ2-1 TRBV4-3 TRBD1 CASSHYIVTGDNEQFF TGCGCCAGCAGCCACTATATAGTGACAGGGGACAATGAGCAGTTCTTC
NA TRBJ2-3 TRBV7-9 TRBD2 CASSLIVAGDGTDTQYF TGTGCCAGCAGCTTAATCGTAGCGGGGGATGGCACAGATACGCAGTATTTT
NA TRBJ1-4 TRBV5-1 NA CASSLEPGVDEKLFF TGCGCCAGCAGCCTGGAGCCCGGGGTCGATGAAAAACTGTTTTTT
NA TRBJ1-4 TRBV5-1 NA CASSLAEGGNEKLFF TGCGCCAGCAGCTTGGCGGAAGGCGGTAATGAAAAACTGTTTTTT
NA TRBJ2-7 TRBV15 TRBD1 CATSRVAKRGLHEQYF TGTGCCACCAGCAGAGTTGCGAAGAGGGGGCTCCACGAGCAGTACTTC
NA TRBJ1-2 TRBV4-1 NA CASSQEWGFYGYTF TGCGCCAGCAGCCAAGAGTGGGGTTTCTATGGCTACACCTTC
NA TRBJ1-2 TRBV5-8 NA CASSPKNNYGYTF TGTGCCAGCAGCCCCAAGAATAACTATGGCTACACCTTC
NA TRBJ2-7 TRBV5-1 TRBD1 CASSPPGTAPYEQYF TGCGCCAGCAGCCCCCCCGGGACAGCTCCCTACGAGCAGTACTTC
NA TRBJ2-1 TRBV10-2 NA CASRSGGHEQFF TGCGCCAGCAGGTCGGGCGGGCATGAGCAGTTCTTC
NA TRBJ1-2 TRBV14 NA CASSQTGYGYTF TGTGCCAGCAGCCAGACAGGCTATGGCTACACCTTC
NA TRBJ2-1 TRBV12-3/TRBV12-4 NA CASSPSWNEQFF TGTGCCAGCAGCCCCAGTTGGAATGAGCAGTTCTTC
NA TRBJ2-3 TRBV7-8 NA CASSPNLDTQYF TGTGCCAGCAGCCCGAACTTAGATACGCAGTATTTT
NA TRBJ1-2 TRBV9 NA CASSVATTTAGYTF TGTGCCAGCAGCGTAGCTACAACGACAGCTGGCTACACCTTC
NA TRBJ2-5 TRBV11-2 NA CASSLDQGGETQYF TGTGCCAGCAGCTTAGACCAAGGGGGAGAGACCCAGTACTTC
NA TRBJ1-4 TRBV5-1 TRBD1 CASSPRHGQGGTREKLFF TGCGCCAGCAGCCCCCGCCACGGACAGGGGGGAACAAGGGAAAAACTGTTTTTT
NA TRBJ1-1 TRBV30 TRBD1 CAWSWDRDYTEAFF TGTGCCTGGAGTTGGGACAGAGACTACACTGAAGCTTTCTTT
NA TRBJ2-7 TRBV5-1 NA CASRQGISGEQYF TGCGCCAGCAGACAGGGCATTAGTGGCGAGCAGTACTTC
NA TRBJ2-7 TRBV20-1 NA CSASPREYEQYF TGCAGTGCTAGTCCCAGGGAGTACGAGCAGTACTTC
NA TRBJ1-1 TRBV29-1 NA CSVIQGPMNTEAFF TGCAGCGTCATACAGGGACCCATGAACACTGAAGCTTTCTTT
few TRBJ2-2 TRBV4-3 NA CASSQGERRWAAGELFF TGCGCCAGCAGCCAGGGGGAACGTAGGTGGGCCGCCGGGGAGCTGTTTTTT
NA TRBJ2-7 TRBV5-8 TRBD1 CASSVVWGTGTYYEQYF TGTGCCAGCAGCGTCGTGTGGGGGACAGGGACCTACTACGAGCAGTACTTC
NA TRBJ2-1 TRBV10-3 NA CAISEGGGVYNEQFF TGTGCCATCAGTGAGGGCGGGGGCGTCTACAATGAGCAGTTCTTC
NA TRBJ1-2 TRBV7-2 NA CASSLDYNSLYGYTF TGTGCCAGCAGCTTAGATTACAACAGCCTCTATGGCTACACCTTC
NA TRBJ2-5 TRBV21-1 NA CASRDYQETQYF TGTGCCAGCAGAGATTATCAAGAGACCCAGTACTTC
once TRBJ2-7 TRBV29-1 TRBD1 CSVGQGLSYEQYF TGCAGCGTTGGACAGGGATTGAGCTACGAGCAGTACTTC
once TRBJ2-3 TRBV11-2 NA CASSPGRSSATDTQYF TGTGCCAGCAGCCCAGGGAGGTCTAGCGCTACAGATACGCAGTATTTT
NA TRBJ1-1 TRBV2 TRBD1 CARQGQSNTEAFF TGTGCCAGGCAGGGACAGTCGAACACTGAAGCTTTCTTT
once TRBJ2-1 TRBV5-1 TRBD1 CASSSGTGIYNEQFF TGCGCCAGCTCCTCCGGGACAGGGATCTACAATGAGCAGTTCTTC
NA TRBJ1-2 TRBV7-9 NA CASSSTGQSHF TGTGCCAGCAGCTCTACCGGACAGTCCCACTTC
NA TRBJ2-2 TRBV6-5 TRBD1 CAGRQGITGELFF TGTGCCGGACGACAGGGGATTACCGGGGAGCTGTTTTTT
NA TRBJ2-3 TRBV2 TRBD2 CASTELTSGSTDTQYF TGTGCCAGCACCGAATTGACTAGCGGGAGTACAGATACGCAGTATTTT
NA TRBJ1-1 TRBV11-2 TRBD1 CASSYGQDEAFF TGTGCCAGCAGCTACGGACAGGATGAAGCTTTCTTT
few TRBJ1-2 TRBV6-1 NA CASSELPYGYTF TGTGCCAGCAGTGAACTCCCCTATGGCTACACCTTC
NA TRBJ1-1 TRBV18 NA CASSGMTEAFF TGTGCCAGCTCCGGTATGACTGAAGCTTTCTTT
NA TRBJ2-2 TRBV3-1/TRBV3-2 NA CASSFGTPRGDTGELFF TGTGCCAGCAGCTTCGGGACACCTCGGGGGGACACCGGGGAGCTGTTTTTT
NA TRBJ2-7 TRBV4-1 NA CASSQPTRGSYEQYF TGCGCCAGCAGCCAACCTACTCGGGGTTCCTACGAGCAGTACTTC
NA TRBJ1-2 TRBV15 NA CATSRVGVAYGYTF TGTGCCACCAGCAGAGTCGGAGTAGCGTATGGCTACACCTTC
NA TRBJ2-3 TRBV7-2 NA CASSRGPGTDTQYF TGTGCCAGCAGCCGGGGACCCGGCACAGATACGCAGTATTTT
NA TRBJ2-3 TRBV27 TRBD2 CASSPGLAETDTQYF TGTGCCAGCAGCCCGGGACTAGCGGAGACAGATACGCAGTATTTT
NA TRBJ2-2 TRBV5-1 NA CASSLLGANTGELFF TGCGCCAGCAGCTTGTTAGGGGCAAACACCGGGGAGCTGTTTTTT
NA TRBJ1-2 TRBV4-3 NA CASSQDQTPWANYGYTF TGCGCCAGCAGCCAAGATCAAACCCCTTGGGCTAACTATGGCTACACCTTC
NA TRBJ1-6 TRBV3-1/TRBV3-2 NA CASRYQGYNSPLHF TGTGCCAGCAGATACCAGGGTTATAATTCACCCCTCCACTTT
once TRBJ1-2 TRBV6-6 NA CASSYVPGPYGYTF TGTGCCAGCAGCTACGTACCGGGACCCTATGGCTACACCTTC